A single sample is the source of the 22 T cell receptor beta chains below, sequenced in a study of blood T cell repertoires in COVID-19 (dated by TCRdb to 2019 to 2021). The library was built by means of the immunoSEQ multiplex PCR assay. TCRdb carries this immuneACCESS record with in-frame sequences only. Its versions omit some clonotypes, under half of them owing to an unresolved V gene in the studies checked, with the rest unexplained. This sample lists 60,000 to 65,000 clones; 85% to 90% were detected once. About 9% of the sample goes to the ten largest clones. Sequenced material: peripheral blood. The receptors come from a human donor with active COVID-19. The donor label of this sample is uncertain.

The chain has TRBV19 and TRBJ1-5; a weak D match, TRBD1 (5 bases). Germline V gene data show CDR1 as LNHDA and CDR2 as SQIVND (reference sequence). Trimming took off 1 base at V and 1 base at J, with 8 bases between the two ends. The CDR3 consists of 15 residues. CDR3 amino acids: CASSIGGGSNQPQHF. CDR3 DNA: TGTGCCAGTAGTATAGGGGGGGGAAGCAATCAGCCCCAGCATTTT.

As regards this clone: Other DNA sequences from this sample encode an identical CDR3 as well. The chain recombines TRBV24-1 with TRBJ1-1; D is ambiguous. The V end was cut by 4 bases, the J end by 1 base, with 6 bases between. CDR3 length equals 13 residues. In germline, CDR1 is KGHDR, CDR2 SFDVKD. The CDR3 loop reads CATSDTENTEAFF. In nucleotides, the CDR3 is TGTGCCACCAGTGACACAGAGAACACTGAAGCTTTCTTT.

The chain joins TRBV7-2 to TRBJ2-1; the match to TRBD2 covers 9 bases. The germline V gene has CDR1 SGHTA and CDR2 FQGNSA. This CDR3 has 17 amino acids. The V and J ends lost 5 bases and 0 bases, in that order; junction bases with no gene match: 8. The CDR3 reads CASSPPPSGASYNEQFF. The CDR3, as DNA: TGTGCCAGCAGCCCACCTCCTAGCGGGGCCTCCTACAATGAGCAGTTCTTC.

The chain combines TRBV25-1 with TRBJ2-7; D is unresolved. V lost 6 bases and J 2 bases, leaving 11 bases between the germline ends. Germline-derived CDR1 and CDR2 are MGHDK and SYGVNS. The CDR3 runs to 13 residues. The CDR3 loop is CASRKDTAYEQYF. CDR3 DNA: TGTGCCAGCAGAAAAGACACCGCCTACGAGCAGTACTTC.

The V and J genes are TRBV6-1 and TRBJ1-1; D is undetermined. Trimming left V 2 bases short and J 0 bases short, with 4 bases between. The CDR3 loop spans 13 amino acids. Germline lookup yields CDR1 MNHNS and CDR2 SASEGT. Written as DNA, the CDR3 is TGTGCCAGCAGTGAATCGGTGAACACTGAAGCTTTCTTT. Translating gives CASSESVNTEAFF.

This CDR3 reads CASSLGGLRGTGELFF. CDR3 nucleotide sequence: TGTGCCAGCAGCTTAGGCGGGTTGAGAGGCACCGGGGAGCTGTTTTTT. The rearrangement joins TRBV7-9 to TRBJ2-2, with TRBD2 as a possible D gene (5 bases). CDR1 is SEHNR and CDR2 is FQNEAQ in the germline V gene (reference sequence). CDR3 length: 16 residues. V was shortened by 1 base and J by 4 bases, with 13 bases between the two germline ends.

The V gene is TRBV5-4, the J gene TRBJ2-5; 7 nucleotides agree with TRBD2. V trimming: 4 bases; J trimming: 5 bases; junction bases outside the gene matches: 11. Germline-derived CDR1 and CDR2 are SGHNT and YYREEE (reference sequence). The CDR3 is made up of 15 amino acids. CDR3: CASSPGDYGRETQYF. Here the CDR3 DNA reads TGTGCCAGCAGCCCGGGGGACTACGGGAGGGAGACCCAGTACTTC.

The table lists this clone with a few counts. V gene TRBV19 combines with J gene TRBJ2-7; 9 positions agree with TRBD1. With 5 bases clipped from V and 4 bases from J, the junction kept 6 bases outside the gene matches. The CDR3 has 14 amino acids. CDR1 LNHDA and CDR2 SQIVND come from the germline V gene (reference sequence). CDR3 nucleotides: TGTGCCAGTAGTGCCGGGACAGGGACGTACGAGCAGTACTTC. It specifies CASSAGTGTYEQYF.

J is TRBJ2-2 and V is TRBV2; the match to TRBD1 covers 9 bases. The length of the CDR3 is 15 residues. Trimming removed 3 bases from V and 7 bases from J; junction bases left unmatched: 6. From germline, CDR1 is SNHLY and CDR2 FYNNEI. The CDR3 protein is CASSDGNRGHGELFF. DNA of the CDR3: TGTGCCAGCAGTGACGGTAACAGGGGGCACGGGGAGCTGTTTTTT.

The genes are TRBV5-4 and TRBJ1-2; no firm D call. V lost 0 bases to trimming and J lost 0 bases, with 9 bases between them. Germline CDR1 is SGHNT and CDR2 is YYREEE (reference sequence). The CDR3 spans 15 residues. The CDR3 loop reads CASSLVSRANYGYTF. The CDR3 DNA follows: TGTGCCAGCAGCTTGGTCTCCCGAGCTAACTATGGCTACACCTTC.

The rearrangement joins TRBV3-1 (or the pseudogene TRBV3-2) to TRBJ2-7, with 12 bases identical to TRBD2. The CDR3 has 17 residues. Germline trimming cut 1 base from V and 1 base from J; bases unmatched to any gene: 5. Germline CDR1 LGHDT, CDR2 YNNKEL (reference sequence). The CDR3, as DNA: TGTGCCAGCAGCCAAGGACTAGCGGGAGACCGATCCTACGAGCAGTACTTC. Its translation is CASSQGLAGDRSYEQYF.

Written as DNA, the CDR3 is TGTGCCAGCAGCCCCCACTCGGGACTAGCGGGGTCACGCGATGAGCAGTTCTTC. Amino acid sequence: CASSPHSGLAGSRDEQFF. This chain uses TRBV11-2 with TRBJ2-1; TRBD2 agrees at 13 bases. V lost 5 bases, J lost 8 bases, and 15 bases stayed unmatched. This CDR3 spans 18 amino acids. Germline-derived CDR1 and CDR2 are SGHAT and FQNNGV.

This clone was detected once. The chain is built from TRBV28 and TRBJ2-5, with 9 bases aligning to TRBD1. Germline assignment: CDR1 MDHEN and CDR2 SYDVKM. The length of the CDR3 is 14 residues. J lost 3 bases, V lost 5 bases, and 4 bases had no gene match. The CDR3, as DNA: TGTGCCAGCAGTCCTACAGGGGGCGAAGAGACCCAGTACTTC. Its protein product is CASSPTGGEETQYF.

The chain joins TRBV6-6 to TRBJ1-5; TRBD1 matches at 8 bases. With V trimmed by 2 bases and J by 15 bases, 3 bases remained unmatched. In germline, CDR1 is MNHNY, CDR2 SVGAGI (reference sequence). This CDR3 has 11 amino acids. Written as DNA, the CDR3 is TGTGCCAGCAGTTACGGGCAGGGGGCGCATTTT. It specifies CASSYGQGAHF.

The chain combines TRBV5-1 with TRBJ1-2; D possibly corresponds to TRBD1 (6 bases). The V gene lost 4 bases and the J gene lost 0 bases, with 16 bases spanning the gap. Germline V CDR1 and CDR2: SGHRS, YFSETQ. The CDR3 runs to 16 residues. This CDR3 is CASSQKGTSPNYGYTF. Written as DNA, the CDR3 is TGCGCCAGCAGCCAAAAGGGGACATCCCCTAACTATGGCTACACCTTC.

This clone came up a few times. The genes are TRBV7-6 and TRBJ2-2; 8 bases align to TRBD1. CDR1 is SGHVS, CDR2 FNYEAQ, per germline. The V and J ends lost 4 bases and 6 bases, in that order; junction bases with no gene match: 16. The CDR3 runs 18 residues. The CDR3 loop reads CASSSDGTGPLYAGELFF. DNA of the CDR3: TGTGCCAGCAGCTCAGACGGGACAGGCCCTTTGTACGCCGGGGAGCTGTTTTTT.

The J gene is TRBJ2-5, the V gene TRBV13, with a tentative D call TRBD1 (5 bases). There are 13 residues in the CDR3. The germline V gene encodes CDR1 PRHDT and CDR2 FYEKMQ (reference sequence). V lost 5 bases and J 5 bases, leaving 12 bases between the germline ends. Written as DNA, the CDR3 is TGTGCCAGCAGCGAAGGGGCTCGGGAGACCCAGTACTTC. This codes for CASSEGARETQYF.

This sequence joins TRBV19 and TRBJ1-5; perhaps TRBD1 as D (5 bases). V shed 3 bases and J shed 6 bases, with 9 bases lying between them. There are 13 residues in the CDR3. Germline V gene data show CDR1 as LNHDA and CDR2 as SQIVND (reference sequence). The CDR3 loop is CASSIGGGQPQHF. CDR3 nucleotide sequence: TGTGCCAGTAGTATCGGGGGTGGTCAGCCCCAGCATTTT.

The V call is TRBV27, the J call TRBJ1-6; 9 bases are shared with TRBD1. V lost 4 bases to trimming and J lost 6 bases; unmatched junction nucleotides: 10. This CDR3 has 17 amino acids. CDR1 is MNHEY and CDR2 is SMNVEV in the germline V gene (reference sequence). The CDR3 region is CASSYGGQGFPNSPLHF. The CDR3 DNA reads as TGTGCCAGCAGTTATGGGGGACAGGGCTTTCCTAATTCACCCCTCCACTTT.

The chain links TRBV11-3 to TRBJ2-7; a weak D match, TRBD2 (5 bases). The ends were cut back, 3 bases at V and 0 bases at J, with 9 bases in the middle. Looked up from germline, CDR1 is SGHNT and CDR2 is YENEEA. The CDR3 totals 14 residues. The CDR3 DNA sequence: TGTGCCAGCAGCTTGGAGGCAAGCTCCTACGAGCAGTACTTC. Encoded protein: CASSLEASSYEQYF. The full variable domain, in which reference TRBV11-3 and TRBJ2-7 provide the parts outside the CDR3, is EAGVVQSPRYKIIEKKQPVAFWCNPISGHNTLYWYLQNLGQGPELLIRYENEEAVDDSQLPKDRFSAERLKGVDSTLKIQPAELGDSAVYLCASSLEASSYEQYFGPGTRLTVT.

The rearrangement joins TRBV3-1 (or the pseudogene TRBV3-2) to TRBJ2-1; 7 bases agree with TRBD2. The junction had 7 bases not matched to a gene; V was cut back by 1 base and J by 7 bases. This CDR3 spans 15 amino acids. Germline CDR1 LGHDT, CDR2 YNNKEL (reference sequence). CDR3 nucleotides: TGTGCCAGCAGCCAAGTTGTGGTGGGGGGGAATGAGCAGTTCTTC. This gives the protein CASSQVVVGGNEQFF.

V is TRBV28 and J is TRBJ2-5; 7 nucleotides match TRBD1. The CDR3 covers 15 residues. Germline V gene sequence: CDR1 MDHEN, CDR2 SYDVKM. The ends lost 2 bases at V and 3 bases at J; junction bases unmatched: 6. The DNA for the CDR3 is TGTGCCAGCAGTTTAGGCGGACAGGTCGAAGAGACCCAGTACTTC. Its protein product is CASSLGGQVEETQYF.